This is a list of T cell receptor beta chains from one sample in a study of cytomegalovirus exposure and HLA in healthy donors. Assay used: immunoSEQ multiplex PCR; TCRdb lists only in-frame clones, some missing. The data contain 65,000 to 80,000 clones, approximately 94% of them singletons. Specimen: PBMCs. These receptor sequences come from a woman aged 18-29 years in good health and CMV-seropositive. Both conserved end residues are part of each CDR3. A D gene is named only where the DNA matches it firmly. Clone size is given for some rows only: seen once, a few or many times, or a class if the clone is expanded.

clone_size	d_call	v_call	j_call	cdr3_aa	cdr3_nt
-	-	TRBV7-2	TRBJ2-7	CASSLAPAEAYEQYF	TGTGCCAGCAGCTTAGCGCCCGCAGAAGCCTACGAGCAGTACTTC
-	TRBD1	TRBV4-1	TRBJ2-7	CASSQDNIGTAYEQYF	TGCGCCAGCAGCCAAGATAACATTGGGACAGCTTACGAGCAGTACTTC
-	-	TRBV19	TRBJ1-1	CASSMIPVTEAFF	TGTGCCAGTAGTATGATACCGGTCACTGAAGCTTTCTTT
-	-	TRBV27	TRBJ1-2	CASRTGPPYGYTF	TGTGCCAGCAGGACAGGCCCCCCCTATGGCTACACCTTC
-	TRBD2	TRBV4-2	TRBJ2-1	CASSQVGLAGGSYNEQFF	TGTGCCAGCAGCCAAGTAGGGTTAGCGGGAGGGTCCTACAATGAGCAGTTCTTC
-	-	TRBV7-8	TRBJ2-2	CASSLAPATMWTGELFF	TGTGCCAGCAGCTTAGCTCCAGCGACCATGTGGACCGGGGAGCTGTTTTTT
-	-	TRBV28	TRBJ1-5	CASSLGGQGYQPQHF	TGTGCCAGCAGTTTGGGGGGTCAGGGTTATCAGCCCCAGCATTTT
-	TRBD2	TRBV25-1	TRBJ2-5	CASSEFLAGEETQYF	TGTGCCAGCAGTGAATTTCTAGCGGGAGAAGAGACCCAGTACTTC
-	TRBD2	TRBV7-2	TRBJ2-3	CASSLSLAGGSAADTQYF	TGTGCCAGCAGCTTATCCTTAGCGGGAGGCTCCGCAGCAGATACGCAGTATTTT
-	-	TRBV7-9	TRBJ1-1	CASRPGRLEGEAFF	TGTGCCAGCAGACCTGGTCGGCTGGAGGGTGAAGCTTTCTTT
-	TRBD1	TRBV5-1	TRBJ2-7	CASSPSGQGYEQYF	TGCGCCAGCAGCCCCTCGGGACAGGGTTACGAGCAGTACTTC
-	TRBD1	TRBV28	TRBJ1-2	CALRDRGSYGYTF	TGTGCTTTGAGGGACAGGGGGAGCTATGGCTACACCTTC
-	TRBD1	TRBV7-9	TRBJ1-1	CASSFRGGRTEAFF	TGTGCCAGCAGCTTTAGAGGGGGCCGGACTGAAGCTTTCTTT
-	-	TRBV28	TRBJ1-1	CASSFGGRVPEAFF	TGTGCCAGCAGTTTCGGGGGGCGGGTACCTGAAGCTTTCTTT
-	TRBD1	TRBV5-6	TRBJ2-5	CASSLGQGAQETQYF	TGTGCCAGCAGCTTGGGACAGGGGGCTCAAGAGACCCAGTACTTC
-	-	TRBV6-1	TRBJ2-5	CASSEIGSRTQYF	TGTGCCAGCAGTGAGATTGGCTCCCGGACCCAGTACTTC
-	-	TRBV19	TRBJ2-1	CASKGQGGRNEQFF	TGTGCCAGTAAAGGGCAGGGTGGGCGCAATGAGCAGTTCTTC
-	TRBD1	TRBV28	TRBJ1-1	CASSLQGVNTEAFF	TGTGCCAGCAGTCTACAGGGGGTGAACACTGAAGCTTTCTTT
once	TRBD2	TRBV6-8	TRBJ2-1	CASSYSSWAGAYNEQFF	TGTGCCAGCAGTTACTCGAGTTGGGCGGGAGCCTACAATGAGCAGTTCTTC
once	-	TRBV4-3	TRBJ1-5	CASSQDVQGYISNQPQHF	TGCGCCAGCAGCCAAGATGTACAGGGATACATTAGCAATCAGCCCCAGCATTTT
-	TRBD1	TRBV7-3	TRBJ1-4	CASSSGGLNEKLFF	TGTGCCAGCAGCTCAGGGGGACTTAATGAAAAACTGTTTTTT
few	-	TRBV6-4	TRBJ2-1	CASTEDYNEQFF	TGTGCCAGCACCGAGGATTACAATGAGCAGTTCTTC
-	TRBD1	TRBV6-1	TRBJ1-1	CASTHQTGVNTEAFF	TGTGCCAGCACTCATCAGACAGGGGTGAACACTGAAGCTTTCTTT
-	-	TRBV11-3	TRBJ1-1	CASSLDLWGLNTEAFF	TGTGCCAGCAGCTTAGATCTTTGGGGCTTGAACACTGAAGCTTTCTTT
-	TRBD1	TRBV11-3	TRBJ2-5	CASSRTGARETQYF	TGTGCCAGCAGCCGAACAGGGGCGCGGGAGACCCAGTACTTC
-	TRBD1	TRBV10-3	TRBJ1-4	CAISDGQGRTNEKLFF	TGTGCCATCAGTGACGGACAGGGCAGGACTAATGAAAAACTGTTTTTT
-	TRBD1	TRBV14	TRBJ2-1	CASSSPGQGANEQFF	TGTGCCAGCAGCTCCCCGGGACAGGGGGCAAATGAGCAGTTCTTC
-	-	TRBV4-1	TRBJ1-2	CASSQAWGGSFNYGYTF	TGCGCCAGCAGCCAAGCCTGGGGGGGCAGTTTTAACTATGGCTACACCTTC
-	-	TRBV30	TRBJ2-7	CAWGEYSYEQYF	TGTGCCTGGGGAGAGTACTCCTACGAGCAGTACTTC
-	-	TRBV4-3	TRBJ1-1	CASSQDRTVATEAFF	TGCGCCAGCAGCCAAGACCGGACAGTGGCCACTGAAGCTTTCTTT
-	-	TRBV7-3	TRBJ2-3	CASSAGNLDTQYF	TGTGCCAGCAGCGCCGGGAATTTAGATACGCAGTATTTT
-	-	TRBV7-8	TRBJ1-4	CASSLNRHYLGGKLFF	TGTGCCAGCAGCTTAAACCGGCACTACTTGGGAGGAAAACTGTTTTTT
-	-	TRBV30	TRBJ2-1	CAWSAPGDEQFF	TGTGCCTGGAGTGCCCCCGGTGATGAGCAGTTCTTC
-	-	TRBV2	TRBJ1-4	CASSQAAANEKLFF	TGTGCCAGCAGCCAGGCAGCGGCTAATGAAAAACTGTTTTTT
-	TRBD2	TRBV28	TRBJ2-7	CASLPGGSGGPQLYEQYF	TGTGCCAGCCTTCCCGGGGGTAGCGGGGGACCGCAGCTCTACGAGCAGTACTTC
-	TRBD2	TRBV11-3	TRBJ2-7	CASSLDMTSTYEQYF	TGTGCCAGCAGCTTAGATATGACTAGCACCTACGAGCAGTACTTC
once	-	TRBV28	TRBJ1-2	CASRTQGASFHGYTF	TGTGCCAGCAGAACGCAGGGTGCGTCGTTCCATGGCTACACCTTC
-	-	TRBV29-1	TRBJ2-1	CSVEDLKGLIYNEQFF	TGCAGCGTTGAAGATCTGAAGGGGCTGATCTACAATGAGCAGTTCTTC
few	TRBD1	TRBV2	TRBJ2-6	CASSGTGPDAANVLTF	TGTGCCAGCAGTGGGACAGGGCCCGACGCGGCCAACGTCCTGACTTTC
-	-	TRBV5-8	TRBJ1-2	CANPVPPYGYTF	TGTGCCAACCCAGTTCCCCCCTATGGCTACACCTTC
-	-	TRBV5-1	TRBJ1-1	CASSLVLGQNTEAFF	TGCGCCAGCAGCTTGGTTTTGGGCCAGAACACTGAAGCTTTCTTT